The rows below give T cell receptor beta chains drawn from one sample of a study of blood T cells in healthy people across ages. TCRdb reanalysed the 5' RACE reads using MiXCR and keeps one entry per CDR3 protein. The table includes fewer than 900,000 distinct CDR3 sequences, 45% to 50% detected once. Sample: blood. These receptors originate from a woman aged 60-70 years in good health. CDR3s include the opening cysteine and the closing phenylalanine or tryptophan. D genes are given only for firm matches. Clone size is not always given. Where it is, it says once, few, many or a class for expanded clones.

V	length	J	size	D	CDR3	DNA
TRBV7-2	15	TRBJ1-5	few	NA	CASSPGAGLNQPQHF	TGTGCCAGCAGCCCTGGGGCAGGGCTTAATCAGCCCCAGCATTTT
TRBV2	14	TRBJ1-4	NA	NA	CASRGAPTNEKLFF	TGTGCCAGCCGAGGGGCCCCAACTAATGAAAAACTGTTTTTT
TRBV20-1	15	TRBJ2-3	NA	TRBD1	CSALSGQGGTDTQYF	TGCAGTGCCCTCTCCGGACAGGGTGGAACAGATACGCAGTATTTT
TRBV9	12	TRBJ1-1	few	NA	CASTPLRTEAFF	TGTGCCAGTACACCCCTCCGGACTGAAGCTTTCTTT
TRBV3-1	15	TRBJ2-5	few	NA	CASSPTFGPTGEQYF	TGTGCCAGCAGCCCCACATTTGGACCAACGGGGGAGCAGTACTTC
TRBV12-3/TRBV12-4	13	TRBJ2-3	few	NA	CASTPSGRDTQYF	TGTGCCAGCACTCCTTCCGGACGAGATACGCAGTATTTT
TRBV10-3	19	TRBJ2-3	NA	TRBD2	CAIRDEGTSSLRGTDTQYF	TGTGCCATCAGAGACGAGGGGACTAGCTCCCTGAGGGGCACAGATACGCAGTATTTT
TRBV20-1	17	TRBJ2-1	many	NA	CSARDQPRLTGYNEQFF	TGCAGTGCTAGAGATCAGCCTAGGTTGACGGGCTACAATGAGCAGTTCTTC
TRBV3-1	16	TRBJ2-1	NA	TRBD2	CASSRRTSGRNDEQFF	TGTGCCAGCAGCCGAAGGACTAGCGGGAGGAACGATGAGCAGTTCTTC
TRBV7-2	12	TRBJ2-5	NA	NA	CASSKKQETQYF	TGTGCCAGCAGCAAAAAGCAAGAGACCCAGTACTTC
TRBV12-3/TRBV12-4	17	TRBJ1-5	NA	NA	CASSLGGLTHLNQPQHF	TGTGCCAGCAGTTTAGGGGGCCTCACCCACCTTAATCAGCCCCAGCATTTT
TRBV9	15	TRBJ2-3	few	TRBD2	CASSVGLVIADTQYF	TGTGCCAGCAGCGTGGGACTAGTTATTGCAGATACGCAGTATTTT
TRBV24-1	16	TRBJ2-1	NA	TRBD2	CATSDSTSGRGGEQFF	TGTGCCACCAGTGATTCGACTAGCGGGAGGGGGGGTGAGCAGTTCTTC
TRBV15	15	TRBJ2-5	NA	NA	CATSRASAVQETQYF	TGTGCCACCAGCAGAGCCAGCGCCGTCCAAGAGACCCAGTACTTC
TRBV5-6	14	TRBJ2-1	few	NA	CASSHGGRGDEQFF	TGTGCCAGCAGCCACGGGGGACGGGGTGATGAGCAGTTCTTC
TRBV3-1	15	TRBJ2-3	NA	TRBD2	CASSHGGSRADTQYF	TGTGCCAGCAGCCATGGCGGGAGCAGGGCAGATACGCAGTATTTT
TRBV12-3/TRBV12-4	14	TRBJ1-2	NA	TRBD1	CDSRFSRTGYGYTF	TGTGACAGCAGGTTCTCGAGGACAGGGTATGGCTACACCTTC
TRBV4-3	18	TRBJ2-1	NA	TRBD1	CASSQGVPGQEYYNEQFF	TGCGCCAGCAGCCAAGGGGTCCCGGGACAGGAATATTACAATGAGCAGTTCTTC
TRBV20-1	14	TRBJ2-1	NA	NA	CSALDWRNYNEQFF	TGCAGTGCCCTGGACTGGCGCAACTACAATGAGCAGTTCTTC
TRBV2	15	TRBJ2-7	NA	TRBD2	CASSTSGSSSYEQYF	TGTGCCAGCAGTACTAGCGGATCAAGCTCCTACGAGCAGTACTTC
TRBV5-1	15	TRBJ2-7	NA	NA	CASSPTPSSSYEQYF	TGCGCCAGCAGCCCGACCCCCTCCAGCTCCTACGAGCAGTACTTC
TRBV14	16	TRBJ2-3	NA	NA	CASSHLLTGRTDTQYF	TGTGCCAGCAGCCACTTGTTGACAGGTAGAACAGATACGCAGTATTTT
TRBV2	15	TRBJ2-5	NA	NA	CASSGLRGGRETQYF	TGTGCCAGCAGTGGTCTCCGGGGAGGTCGGGAGACCCAGTACTTC
TRBV7-8	17	TRBJ2-7	NA	NA	CASSLALRDIAYYEQYF	TGTGCCAGCAGCTTAGCCCTCCGGGACATCGCATACTACGAGCAGTACTTC
TRBV3-1	14	TRBJ2-7	NA	NA	CASSQTTGTPEQYF	TGTGCCAGCAGCCAAACTACAGGCACTCCCGAGCAGTACTTC
TRBV28	16	TRBJ2-1	NA	TRBD2	CASSPPGSGRNNEQFF	TGTGCCAGCAGTCCCCCAGGGAGCGGGAGGAATAATGAGCAGTTCTTC
TRBV3-1	11	TRBJ1-1	NA	NA	CASSQEFEAFF	TGTGCCAGCAGCCAAGAATTTGAAGCTTTCTTT
TRBV4-3	15	TRBJ2-1	few	TRBD2	CASSQELAGNNEQFF	TGCGCCAGCAGCCAAGAACTAGCGGGTAACAATGAGCAGTTCTTC
TRBV27	14	TRBJ2-7	NA	NA	CASSLSRLAYEQYF	TGTGCCAGCAGTTTATCGCGACTAGCCTACGAGCAGTACTTC
TRBV7-9	14	TRBJ2-5	once	NA	CASSPGRGYETQYF	TGTGCCAGCAGCCCCGGAAGGGGCTATGAGACCCAGTACTTC
TRBV29-1	15	TRBJ1-1	few	TRBD1	CSVESTGGENTEAFF	TGCAGCGTTGAGTCGACAGGGGGTGAGAACACTGAAGCTTTCTTT
TRBV20-1	15	TRBJ1-2	NA	NA	CSARDWGLLRGGYTF	TGCAGTGCTAGAGATTGGGGACTACTTAGAGGTGGCTACACCTTC
TRBV20-1	17	TRBJ2-3	many	NA	CSASRTQANIGTDTQYF	TGCAGTGCTTCGAGGACACAAGCAAATATCGGCACAGATACGCAGTATTTT
TRBV5-1	15	TRBJ2-7	NA	TRBD2	CASSPQAGGTYEQYF	TGCGCCAGCAGTCCCCAAGCGGGAGGTACATACGAGCAGTACTTC
TRBV20-1	15	TRBJ2-7	NA	TRBD2	CSARDRGTRAYEQYF	TGCAGTGCTAGAGATCGGGGGACTAGAGCGTACGAGCAGTACTTC
TRBV5-1	17	TRBJ2-7	NA	TRBD1	CASSLGPPGTGRDEQYF	TGCGCCAGCAGCTTGGGCCCTCCCGGGACAGGGAGAGACGAGCAGTACTTC
TRBV7-2	15	TRBJ1-6	NA	NA	CASSLARAGKRPLHF	TGTGCCAGCAGCTTAGCGCGAGCGGGAAAGAGGCCCCTCCACTTT
TRBV2	16	TRBJ2-3	NA	TRBD2	CASSERVGTRTSTQYF	TGTGCCAGCAGTGAGCGGGTCGGGACTAGAACGAGTACGCAGTATTTT
TRBV28	14	TRBJ1-6	NA	NA	CATCVRRDNSPLHF	TGTGCCACCTGCGTCCGACGGGATAATTCACCCCTCCACTTT
TRBV4-2	15	TRBJ1-6	NA	NA	CASSQDDNKNSPLHF	TGTGCCAGCAGCCAAGACGACAACAAGAATTCACCCCTCCACTTT
TRBV4-3	17	TRBJ2-1	NA	TRBD2	CASSQDLLAGSYNEQFF	TGCGCCAGCAGCCAAGATCTTCTAGCGGGTTCCTACAATGAGCAGTTCTTC
TRBV5-1	14	TRBJ2-1	NA	TRBD2	CASRPSGSRNEQFF	TGCGCCAGCAGACCTAGCGGGAGTAGAAATGAGCAGTTCTTC
TRBV20-1	13	TRBJ2-7	NA	TRBD2	CSAMGSGSHEQYF	TGCAGTGCTATGGGGAGCGGGAGCCACGAGCAGTACTTC
TRBV15	15	TRBJ2-4	many	NA	CATGEGNLAKNIQYF	TGTGCCACGGGCGAGGGGAACTTAGCCAAAAACATTCAGTACTTC
TRBV6-5	14	TRBJ2-5	NA	TRBD1	CASSRRTGKNEQYF	TGTGCCAGCAGTCGAAGGACAGGGAAGAATGAGCAGTACTTC
TRBV10-3	13	TRBJ2-3	NA	NA	CAISGDGADTQYF	TGTGCCATCAGTGGGGACGGCGCAGATACGCAGTATTTT
TRBV7-3	15	TRBJ2-1	NA	TRBD2	CASSILAGGNDEQFF	TGTGCCAGCAGCATCCTAGCGGGAGGTAACGATGAGCAGTTCTTC
TRBV28	11	TRBJ2-7	NA	NA	CASSVQYEQSF	TGTGCCAGCAGCGTACAGTACGAGCAGTCCTTC
TRBV28	15	TRBJ1-1	NA	TRBD1	CASSSNRGQWTEAFF	TGTGCCAGCAGTTCAAACAGGGGGCAGTGGACTGAAGCTTTCTTT
TRBV27	14	TRBJ2-3	NA	NA	CASRPTRGTDTQYF	TGTGCCAGCAGGCCAACGCGGGGCACAGATACGCAGTATTTT